This entry lists 22 T cell receptor beta chains sequenced from one sample in a study of blood T cell repertoires in COVID-19. This table comes from immunoSEQ multiplex PCR, and its TCRdb copy is limited to in-frame clones, with some not included. The sample carries hundreds of thousands of clones, approximately 85% recorded once. What was sequenced was peripheral blood. Every receptor here comes from a man between 45 and 60 years old with active or convalescent COVID-19.

Details on this clone: The same CDR3 is also encoded by other DNA sequences in this sample. This sequence joins TRBV28 and TRBJ1-4; 9 nucleotides agree with TRBD1. Unmatched junction bases numbered 6, after V lost 4 bases and J lost 6 bases. CDR1 MDHEN and CDR2 SYDVKM come from the germline V gene. The CDR3 is made up of 15 amino acids. CDR3 sequence: CASSSPGQGDEKLFF. CDR3 in DNA: TGTGCCAGCAGTTCACCGGGACAGGGTGATGAAAAACTGTTTTTT.

The chain couples TRBV20-1 to TRBJ2-1; D might be TRBD2 (5 bases). This CDR3 is 11 amino acids long. V lost 3 bases to trimming and J lost 7 bases, with 7 bases between them. Germline V gene lookup returns CDR1 DFQATT and CDR2 SNEGSKA (reference sequence). CDR3 in amino acids: CSARSGNEQFF. DNA for the CDR3: TGCAGTGCTAGGTCGGGAAATGAGCAGTTCTTC.

The chain recombines TRBV5-1 with TRBJ2-3, with TRBD2 matching over 9 bases. V trimming: 0 bases; J trimming: 1 base; junction bases outside the gene matches: 0. The CDR3 has 15 residues. Germline lookup yields CDR1 SGHRS and CDR2 YFSETQ. In DNA, the CDR3 is TGCGCCAGCAGCTTGGAGCGGGAGGGCACAGATACGCAGTATTTT. Translated, it gives CASSLEREGTDTQYF.

About this clone: A read error may produce the germline difference seen at one junction end. The CDR3 sequence: CFWPGRISNTIYF. The CDR3 coding sequence is TGCTTCTGGCCAGGTAGGATCAGTAACACCATATATTTT. The chain carries TRBV25-1 and TRBJ1-3; D remains unclear. Germline lookup yields CDR1 MGHDK and CDR2 SYGVNS. The CDR3 totals 13 residues. The complete variable domain, with remaining parts taken from reference TRBV25-1 and TRBJ1-3, reads EADIYQTPRYLVIGTGKKITLECSQTMGHDKMYWYQQDPGMELHLIHYSYGVNSTEKGDLSSESTVSRIRTEHFPLTLESARPSHTSQYLCFWPGRISNTIYFGEGSWLTVV.

This clone has only one observation. At the DNA level, this CDR3 is encoded by other sequences in the same sample as well. The chain couples TRBV19 to TRBJ2-3; the match to TRBD1 covers 8 bases. The germline gives CDR1 LNHDA, CDR2 SQIVND (reference sequence). This CDR3 contains 13 residues. The V segment lost 4 bases and the J segment 3 bases; nucleotides outside the gene matches: 0. The CDR3 DNA is TGTGCCAGTAGTAACAGGGGGACAGATACGCAGTATTTT. Translation: CASSNRGTDTQYF.

The rearrangement links TRBV11-1 to TRBJ2-1, with TRBD1 identical over 10 bases. With V trimmed by 3 bases and J by 7 bases, 3 bases remained unmatched. The V gene's germline CDR1 is SGHAT and CDR2 FQDESV (reference sequence). The length of the CDR3 is 14 residues. CDR3 DNA: TGTGCCAGCAGCTTCGACAGGGGGCCTAATGAGCAGTTCTTC. As protein: CASSFDRGPNEQFF.

The chain has TRBV9 and TRBJ2-1; D is possibly TRBD2 (6 bases). Germline V gives CDR1 SGDLS, CDR2 YYNGEE. Trimming took 2 bases from V and 4 from J, leaving 13 bases between them. This CDR3 spans 15 amino acids. This chain's CDR3 is CASSVTPGTYNEQFF. The DNA for the CDR3 is TGTGCCAGCAGCGTTACACCCGGGACTTACAATGAGCAGTTCTTC.

The rearrangement uses TRBV30 and TRBJ2-3, with D perhaps matching TRBD2 (5 bases). Germline V gene lookup returns CDR1 GTSNPN and CDR2 SVGIG (reference sequence). With 1 base removed from V and 6 bases from J, the gap between germline ends came to 23 bases. This CDR3 region has 17 residues. CDR3 region: CAWSAGVRAGTGDTQYF. In DNA, the CDR3 is TGTGCCTGGAGTGCCGGGGTTCGGGCCGGTACGGGGGATACGCAGTATTTT.

The chain recombines TRBV30 with TRBJ2-1; possibly TRBD2 for D (6 bases). V shed 4 bases and J shed 6 bases, with 7 bases lying between them. CDR1 is GTSNPN, CDR2 SVGIG, per germline (reference sequence). This CDR3 is 11 amino acids long. The CDR3 spells CAWMGGNEQFF. Here the CDR3 DNA reads TGTGCCTGGATGGGGGGCAATGAGCAGTTCTTC.

This clone was recorded only once. This rearrangement joins TRBV27 to TRBJ2-1, with D possibly TRBD2 on 5 matching bases. V lost 3 bases and J 1 base, leaving 10 bases between the germline ends. CDR1 and CDR2 from the germline V gene are MNHEY and SMNVEV (reference sequence). The CDR3 is 15 residues long. CDR3 in DNA: TGTGCCAGCAGTTTTGGTGGGAGTTCCTACAATGAGCAGTTCTTC. Its protein is CASSFGGSSYNEQFF.

The rearrangement uses TRBV27 and TRBJ2-3; D not resolved. The CDR3 has 15 amino acids. Trimming left V 0 bases short and J 1 base short, with 8 bases between. Germline lookup yields CDR1 MNHEY and CDR2 SMNVEV (reference sequence). The DNA for the CDR3 is TGTGCCAGCAGTTTATCCGGAACAGGCACAGATACGCAGTATTTT. Translation gives CASSLSGTGTDTQYF.

This clone was counted once. The chain uses TRBV5-1 and TRBJ2-7; maybe TRBD2 (5 bases). This CDR3 is 12 amino acids long. Germline values: CDR1 SGHRS, CDR2 YFSETQ. V was cut by 3 bases and J by 6 bases, with 10 bases left in between. The CDR3 is CASSSLEGEQYF. CDR3 DNA sequence: TGCGCCAGCAGCTCCCTAGAGGGCGAGCAGTACTTC.

This chain links TRBV19 with TRBJ1-2; D gene unclear. Germline assignment: CDR1 LNHDA and CDR2 SQIVND (reference sequence). This CDR3 region has 13 residues. Trimming stripped 3 bases from V and 8 bases from J, with 13 bases between. The CDR3 loop is CASSISDEYGYTF. CDR3 bases: TGTGCCAGTAGTATCAGCGATGAGTACGGCTACACCTTC.

The chain joins TRBV4-1 to TRBJ1-6; D might be TRBD1 (6 bases). The CDR3 sequence is 17 residues long. Deletions cut 4 bases from V and 8 bases from J, with 21 bases between. Germline lookup yields CDR1 MGHRA and CDR2 YSYEKL. CDR3 protein: CASSPGGRGPNHSPLHF. The CDR3 DNA follows: TGCGCCAGCAGCCCGGGGGGGCGGGGTCCAAATCATTCACCCCTCCACTTT.

Here the CDR3 DNA reads TGTGCCAGCAGCTTAGATGGGAGCGGGGTGAACACTGAAGCTTTCTTT. Translating gives CASSLDGSGVNTEAFF. The chain employs TRBV7-9 and TRBJ1-1; D remains unclear. Germline V gene data show CDR1 as SEHNR and CDR2 as FQNEAQ (reference sequence). The CDR3 contains 16 residues. With 1 base removed from V and 0 bases from J, the gap between germline ends came to 12 bases.

The chain links TRBV7-2 to TRBJ1-1; 8 bases agree with TRBD1. Germline loops: CDR1 SGHTA, CDR2 FQGNSA. With 5 bases clipped from V and 5 bases from J, the junction kept 4 bases outside the gene matches. CDR3 size: 13 residues. The CDR3 sequence: CASSGQGRTEAFF. CDR3 DNA: TGTGCCAGCAGCGGACAGGGAAGGACTGAAGCTTTCTTT.

The J gene is TRBJ2-1, the V gene TRBV6-5, with 8 nucleotides matching TRBD2. The V and J ends lost 4 bases and 8 bases, in that order; junction bases with no gene match: 7. Germline assignment: CDR1 MNHEY and CDR2 SVGAGI. This CDR3 contains 14 residues. The CDR3 region is CASSSREAGHEQFF. In DNA form, the CDR3 reads TGTGCCAGCAGTTCGCGGGAGGCGGGGCATGAGCAGTTCTTC.

The V gene is TRBV27, the J gene TRBJ2-5; 8 bases line up with TRBD1. There are 15 residues in the CDR3. Germline V gives CDR1 MNHEY, CDR2 SMNVEV (reference sequence). Trimming at V came to 5 bases and at J to 4 bases, leaving 9 bases not matched to a gene. The CDR3 loop reads CASSPGQGFRETQYF. As DNA, the CDR3 is TGTGCCAGCAGTCCCGGACAGGGTTTTCGAGAGACCCAGTACTTC.

This chain connects TRBV2 to TRBJ2-2; TRBD1 aligns across 12 bases. CDR3 length: 18 amino acids. J gave up 4 bases and V 8 bases, and 14 bases lay outside the gene matches. Germline CDR1 and CDR2: SNHLY and FYNNEI. The CDR3 coding sequence is TGTGCCAGCTCCTTGCCGGGACAGGGGGCGCCGGGCACCGGGGAGCTGTTTTTT. Amino acids: CASSLPGQGAPGTGELFF.

This clone has only a few counts. The sample contains more than one DNA sequence encoding this CDR3. V gene TRBV3-1 (or the pseudogene TRBV3-2) combines with J gene TRBJ2-7; 9 bases agree with TRBD1. The CDR3 is 15 residues long. In germline, CDR1 is LGHDT, CDR2 YNNKEL (reference sequence). V trimming: 2 bases; J trimming: 0 bases; junction bases outside the gene matches: 2. In DNA, the CDR3 is TGTGCCAGCAGCCAATGGGACAGGGCCTCCTACGAGCAGTACTTC. Protein: CASSQWDRASYEQYF.

The table lists this clone with a few counts. This CDR3 reads CASSRQGGFTPYEQYF. CDR3 in DNA: TGTGCCAGCAGCCGCCAGGGGGGATTTACCCCCTACGAGCAGTACTTC. This chain uses TRBV7-2 with TRBJ2-7; perhaps TRBD1 as D (7 bases). Germline V gene data show CDR1 as SGHTA and CDR2 as FQGNSA. The V end lost 5 bases, the J end lost 2 bases, and 19 bases lay between the germline ends. This CDR3 has 16 residues.

V is TRBV19 and J is TRBJ2-6; D perhaps matches TRBD1 (6 bases). Trimming stripped 6 bases from V and 2 bases from J, with 11 bases between. There are 15 residues in the CDR3. Per the germline V gene, CDR1 is LNHDA and CDR2 is SQIVND (reference sequence). Written as DNA, the CDR3 is TGTGCCAGTAGCCTTGAGGGGGCTGGGGCCAACGTCCTGACTTTC. This translates into CASSLEGAGANVLTF. Using reference TRBV19 and TRBJ2-6 for the parts outside the CDR3, the full variable domain is DGGITQSPKYLFRKEGQNVTLSCEQNLNHDAMYWYRQDPGQGLRLIYYSQIVNDFQKGDIAEGYSVSREKKESFPLTVTSAQKNPTAFYLCASSLEGAGANVLTFGAGSRLTVL.